The next 22 T cell receptor beta chains were all read from a single sample in a study of neurological immune-mediated disorders. Via MiXCR, TCRdb re-called the 5' RACE reads, giving one row per CDR3 protein. The data show 50,000 or so distinct CDR3 sequences, around 3.6% seen once. Sequenced: PBMCs. The source of these receptors is a man aged 25-45 years with multiple sclerosis.

The sample holds many counts of this clonotype. Germline and junction disagree at one end, which may indicate a read error. This chain uses TRBV5-1 with TRBJ1-6, with 9 bases matching TRBD1. This CDR3 comprises 14 residues. Germline CDR1 SGHRS, CDR2 YFSETQ. CDR3 DNA: TGCACCAGCAGCTTACAGGGGGCCCAGGGGACCCTCCACTTT. This codes for CTSSLQGAQGTLHF.

Concerning this clonotype: This may come from a read error, since a much larger clone is one base off. The chain employs TRBV9 and TRBJ1-1; 7 bases fit TRBD1. From germline, CDR1 is SGDLS and CDR2 YYNGEE. Trimming took 3 bases from V and 1 from J; bases not matched to a gene: 6. The CDR3 has 15 amino acids. The chain's CDR3 is CASSAQGVTNTEAFF. The DNA for the CDR3 is TGTGCCAGCAGCGCGCAGGGGGTCACGAACACTGAAGCTTTCTTT. The entire variable domain, with the rest obtained from reference TRBV9 and TRBJ1-1, is as follows: DSGVTQTPKHLITATGQRVTLRCSPRSGDLSVYWYQQSLDQGLQFLIQYYNGEERAKGNILERFSAQQFPDLHSELNLSSLELGDSALYFCASSAQGVTNTEAFFGQGTRLTVV.

The V and J genes are TRBV19 and TRBJ2-7; 10 bases match TRBD1. The CDR3 runs 15 residues. V lost 7 bases and J lost 0; bases outside the gene matches: 6. From germline, CDR1 is LNHDA and CDR2 SQIVND (reference sequence). The CDR3 sequence: CASTPGQGGSYEQYF. CDR3 nucleotide sequence: TGTGCCAGTACGCCCGGACAGGGGGGCTCCTACGAGCAGTACTTC.

This clonotype was seen many times. The chain recombines TRBV2 with TRBJ1-1; possible D gene TRBD1, 5 bases. Germline V CDR1 and CDR2: SNHLY, FYNNEI. Trimming removed 5 bases at V and 4 bases at J, with 17 bases between. This CDR3 has 15 amino acids. The CDR3 sequence: CASSLGPTRVTEAFF. In DNA, the CDR3 is TGTGCCAGCAGTTTGGGACCCACAAGGGTCACTGAAGCTTTCTTT.

The CDR3 DNA sequence: TGTGCCAGCAGCTTAGACAGCAAGATGAACACTGAAGCTTTCTTT. Translated: CASSLDSKMNTEAFF. The genes are TRBV7-9 and TRBJ1-1; D unresolved. The germline V gene has CDR1 SEHNR and CDR2 FQNEAQ (reference sequence). V was clipped by 1 base and J by 0 bases, with 9 bases between them. This CDR3 comprises 15 residues. Using reference TRBV7-9 and TRBJ1-1 for the parts outside the CDR3, the full variable domain is DTGVSQNPRHKITKRGQNVTFRCDPISEHNRLYWYRQTLGQGPEFLTYFQNEAQLEKSRLLSDRFSAERPKGSFSTLEIQRTEQGDSAMYLCASSLDSKMNTEAFFGQGTRLTVV.

This clonotype was counted between two and nine times. CDR3 protein: CASRATSGRSYEQYF. For the CDR3, the DNA is TGTGCCAGCAGAGCCACTAGCGGGAGGTCCTACGAGCAGTACTTC. This chain links TRBV12-3 or TRBV12-4 with TRBJ2-7; 12 nucleotides agree with TRBD2. The CDR3 loop spans 15 amino acids. V lost 6 bases and J lost 1; bases outside the gene matches: 4.

There are many counts of this clonotype. This chain uses TRBV6-5 with TRBJ2-7; D perhaps matches TRBD1 (5 bases). Trimming left V 0 bases short and J 1 base short, with 10 bases between. Germline CDR1 MNHEY, CDR2 SVGAGI. There are 15 residues in the CDR3. The DNA of the CDR3 is TGTGCCAGCAGTTACTCGGAAGGGGTATCCTACGAGCAGTACTTC. Its translation is CASSYSEGVSYEQYF.

J is TRBJ1-4 and V is TRBV3-1, with no clear D. The CDR3 is 14 amino acids. V was shortened by 3 bases and J by 2 bases, with 7 bases between the two germline ends. The germline V gene encodes CDR1 LGHDT and CDR2 YNNKEL (reference sequence). CDR3 in DNA: TGTGCCAGCAGCCAGGGGAATACTAATGAAAAACTGTTTTTT. This gives the protein CASSQGNTNEKLFF.

This clonotype was seen ten or more times. V and J are TRBV9 and TRBJ2-1; TRBD2 matches at 11 bases. CDR3 length: 20 residues. Germline V gene data show CDR1 as SGDLS and CDR2 as YYNGEE. Germline trimming cut 0 bases from V and 2 bases from J; bases unmatched to any gene: 13. CDR3 amino acids: CASSVGLAGGAVGAYNEQFF. The DNA of the CDR3 is TGTGCCAGCAGCGTAGGCCTAGCGGGGGGCGCCGTAGGGGCCTACAATGAGCAGTTCTTC.

This clonotype was recorded many times. The V gene is TRBV7-9, the J gene TRBJ2-3; 9 nucleotides match TRBD1. V shed 5 bases, J shed 4 bases, and the junction held 7 bases outside the gene matches. The CDR3 spans 15 residues. Germline assignment: CDR1 SEHNR and CDR2 FQNEAQ (reference sequence). The CDR3 region is CASSRVQGASDTQYF. DNA for the CDR3: TGTGCCAGCAGCCGAGTACAGGGGGCATCAGATACGCAGTATTTT.

In its sample, this clonotype was seen many times. The gene calls are TRBV25-1 and TRBJ1-2; D gene ambiguous. V dropped 8 bases and J dropped 8 bases, with 15 bases sitting between them. The CDR3 spans 12 residues. From germline, CDR1 is MGHDK and CDR2 SYGVNS. The CDR3 reads CASAEGPRGYTF. The DNA of the CDR3 is TGTGCCAGCGCTGAAGGGCCCCGGGGCTACACCTTC.

At least ten counts were recorded for this clonotype. The chain recombines TRBV6-4 with TRBJ2-1; TRBD2 aligns across 11 bases. CDR3 size: 15 residues. In germline, CDR1 is MRHNA, CDR2 SNTAGT. V dropped 0 bases and J dropped 6; count of bases not matched to a gene: 1. The chain's CDR3 is CASSDSSGGANEQFF. The CDR3 DNA is TGTGCCAGCAGTGACTCTAGCGGGGGGGCCAATGAGCAGTTCTTC.

This clonotype was counted ten times or more. CDR3 residues: CSARDTRGEGEKLFF. CDR3 coding DNA: TGCAGTGCTAGGGATACTCGGGGGGAGGGTGAAAAACTGTTTTTT. The chain employs TRBV20-1 and TRBJ1-4, with TRBD1 as a possible D gene (5 bases). Trimming took 3 bases from V and 7 from J, leaving 18 bases between them. CDR3 length: 15 residues. CDR1 is DFQATT, CDR2 SNEGSKA, per germline (reference sequence).

This clonotype was seen ten or more times. V is TRBV5-1 and J is TRBJ1-1; 11 bases match TRBD1. The CDR3 sequence is 15 residues long. J lost 4 bases, V lost 4 bases, and 6 bases had no gene match. The V gene's germline CDR1 is SGHRS and CDR2 YFSETQ. The CDR3 reads CASSRTGGAGTEAFF. DNA for the CDR3: TGCGCCAGCAGCAGGACAGGGGGCGCGGGCACTGAAGCTTTCTTT.

This clonotype rates as medium-sized. The chain recombines TRBV5-1 with TRBJ1-2, with D unresolved. CDR3 length: 13 amino acids. Germline V CDR1 and CDR2: SGHRS, YFSETQ. Trimming removed 1 base at V and 3 bases at J, with 7 bases between. The CDR3 spells CASSLSRDYGYTF. CDR3 sequence (DNA): TGCGCCAGCAGCTTGTCACGGGACTATGGCTACACCTTC. Based on the CDR3 plus reference TRBV5-1 and TRBJ1-2, the full variable domain is KAGVTQTPRYLIKTRGQQVTLSCSPISGHRSVSWYQQTPGQGLQFLFEYFSETQRNKGNFPGRFSGRQFSNSRSEMNVSTLELGDSALYLCASSLSRDYGYTFGSGTRLTVV.

The table lists this clonotype with many counts. The rearrangement joins TRBV9 to TRBJ2-5; 7 bases agree with TRBD1. Germline V CDR1 and CDR2: SGDLS, YYNGEE. The CDR3 has 15 residues. After removal of 2 bases from V and 3 bases from J, the junction contained 7 bases not matched to a gene. The DNA for the CDR3 is TGTGCCAGCAGCGTCCTGGACAGGAGAGAAGAGACCCAGTACTTC. It codes for CASSVLDRREETQYF.

This clonotype was detected many times. With a much larger clone just one base away, this may be a read error. The chain joins TRBV20-1 to TRBJ2-5; the D gene is possibly TRBD2 (5 bases). V shed 5 bases and J shed 0 bases, with 10 bases lying between them. Germline V gene lookup returns CDR1 DFQATT and CDR2 SNEGSKA (reference sequence). The length of the CDR3 is 13 residues. The DNA for the CDR3 is TGCAGTGCTGAACGGGAATACCAAGAGACCCAGTACTTC. It codes for CSAEREYQETQYF.

This clonotype was observed a handful of times. A much larger clone is a single base away; this may be a read error. The chain recombines TRBV10-3 with TRBJ1-1; D not certain. CDR1 is ENHRY, CDR2 SYGVKD, per germline. The CDR3 runs 13 residues. The V gene lost 6 bases and the J gene lost 4 bases, with 12 bases spanning the gap. CDR3 coding DNA: TGTGCCATCAGAGCGGCGAAAGGCACTGAAGCTTTCTTT. Amino acid sequence: CAIRAAKGTEAFF.

This clonotype was detected many times. V and J are TRBV29-1 and TRBJ1-2, with D maybe TRBD1 (6 bases). This CDR3 spans 14 amino acids. V was clipped by 0 bases and J by 8 bases, with 16 bases between them. Germline CDR1 is SQVTM and CDR2 is ANQGSEA. The CDR3 nucleotides are TGCAGCGTTGAAGATCGGGGCTCTACAGGGGGCTACACCTTC. Translated, it gives CSVEDRGSTGGYTF. Based on the CDR3 plus reference TRBV29-1 and TRBJ1-2, the full variable domain is SAVISQKPSRDICQRGTSLTIQCQVDSQVTMMFWYRQQPGQSLTLIATANQGSEATYESGFVIDKFPISRPNLTFSTLTVSNMSPEDSSIYLCSVEDRGSTGGYTFGSGTRLTVV.

At least ten counts were recorded for this clonotype. V usage is TRBV5-1 and J usage is TRBJ1-6; D gene uncertain. The V end was cut by 2 bases, the J end by 11 bases, with 11 bases between. CDR3 length: 13 residues. CDR1 SGHRS and CDR2 YFSETQ come from the germline V gene. The chain's CDR3 is CASSLERNPPLHF. CDR3 DNA: TGCGCCAGCAGCTTAGAGAGGAACCCACCCCTCCACTTT.

This clonotype was counted between two and nine times. A clone one base away is much larger, so this may be a read error. The chain combines TRBV6-1 with TRBJ2-3; the D is unclear. V gave up 0 bases and J gave up 6 bases, with 7 bases separating them. Germline CDR1 reads MNHNS; CDR2 reads SASEGT. This CDR3 contains 13 residues. The DNA for the CDR3 is TGTGCCAGCAGTGAAGCGACGTTCGATACGCAGTATTTT. This codes for CASSEATFDTQYF.

This clonotype came up many times. This chain uses TRBV3-1 with TRBJ2-7; 10 nucleotides agree with TRBD1. V lost 4 bases to trimming and J lost 6 bases; unmatched junction nucleotides: 6. CDR1 and CDR2 from the germline V gene are LGHDT and YNNKEL (reference sequence). The CDR3 runs to 14 residues. The CDR3 coding sequence is TGTGCCAGCAGCCCGGGGACAGGGGACTTCGAGCAGTACTTC. It translates to CASSPGTGDFEQYF.